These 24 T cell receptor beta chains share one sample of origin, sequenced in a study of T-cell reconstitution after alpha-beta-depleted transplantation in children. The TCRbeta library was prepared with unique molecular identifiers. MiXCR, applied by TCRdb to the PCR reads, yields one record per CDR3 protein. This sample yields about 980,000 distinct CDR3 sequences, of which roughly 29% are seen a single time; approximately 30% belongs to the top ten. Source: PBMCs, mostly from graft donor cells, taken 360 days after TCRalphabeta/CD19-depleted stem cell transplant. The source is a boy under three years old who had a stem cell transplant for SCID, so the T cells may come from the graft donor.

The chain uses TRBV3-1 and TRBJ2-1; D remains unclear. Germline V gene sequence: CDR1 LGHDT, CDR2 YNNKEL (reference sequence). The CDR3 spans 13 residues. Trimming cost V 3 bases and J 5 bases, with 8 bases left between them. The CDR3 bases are TGTGCCAGCAGCCAGAGCCCAAACAATGAGCAGTTCTTC. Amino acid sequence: CASSQSPNNEQFF.

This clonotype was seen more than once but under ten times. The CDR3, as DNA: TGTGCCAGCAGTCCCCATAATAGCGGCAAGAACACCGGGGAGCTGTTTTTT. This translates into CASSPHNSGKNTGELFF. V and J are TRBV12-3 or TRBV12-4 and TRBJ2-2; tentatively, D is TRBD2 (6 bases). Trimming stripped 5 bases from V and 1 base from J, with 17 bases between. CDR3 length: 17 residues.

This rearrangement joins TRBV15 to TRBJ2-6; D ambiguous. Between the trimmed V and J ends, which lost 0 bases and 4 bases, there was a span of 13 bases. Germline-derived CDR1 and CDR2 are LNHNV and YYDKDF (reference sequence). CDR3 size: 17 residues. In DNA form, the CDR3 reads TGTGCCACCAGCAGAGATGACGGGCGCACAGGGGCCAACGTCCTGACTTTC. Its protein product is CATSRDDGRTGANVLTF.

The CDR3 DNA reads as TGCGCCAGCAGCCAAGATCTGGGGACTTATGAAAAACTGTTTTTT. It codes for CASSQDLGTYEKLFF. This sequence joins TRBV4-3 and TRBJ1-4; D might be TRBD1 (5 bases). The CDR3 runs to 15 residues. Trimming stripped 0 bases from V and 6 bases from J, with 11 bases between. Germline CDR1 and CDR2: LGHNA and YSLEER.

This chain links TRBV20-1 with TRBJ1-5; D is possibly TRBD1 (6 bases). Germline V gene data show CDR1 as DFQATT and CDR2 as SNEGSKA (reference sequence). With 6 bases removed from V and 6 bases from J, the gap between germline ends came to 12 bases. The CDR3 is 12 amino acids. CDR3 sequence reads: CSARGAGQPQHF. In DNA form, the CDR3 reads TGCAGTGCCCGGGGGGCGGGTCAGCCCCAGCATTTT.

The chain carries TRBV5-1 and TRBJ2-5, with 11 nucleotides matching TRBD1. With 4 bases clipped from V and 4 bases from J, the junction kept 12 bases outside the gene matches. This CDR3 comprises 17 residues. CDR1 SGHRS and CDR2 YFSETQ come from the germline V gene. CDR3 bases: TGCGCCAGCAGCCTCACTTCCGGGACAGGGGGTCTAGAGACCCAGTACTTC. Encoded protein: CASSLTSGTGGLETQYF.

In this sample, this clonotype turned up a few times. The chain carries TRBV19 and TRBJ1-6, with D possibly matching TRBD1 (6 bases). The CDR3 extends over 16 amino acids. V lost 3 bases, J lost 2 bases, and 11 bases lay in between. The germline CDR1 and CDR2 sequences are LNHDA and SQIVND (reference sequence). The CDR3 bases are TGTGCCAGTAGTATCGGGCAGGGGACCTATAATTCACCCCTCCACTTT. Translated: CASSIGQGTYNSPLHF.

The CDR3 here is CAISEAGGITDTQYF. The CDR3 DNA reads TGTGCCATCAGTGAAGCAGGGGGCATCACAGATACGCAGTATTTT. The chain employs TRBV10-3 and TRBJ2-3, with TRBD1 matching over 8 bases. V dropped 3 bases and J dropped 2; count of bases not matched to a gene: 4. Germline lookup yields CDR1 ENHRY and CDR2 SYGVKD. The CDR3 totals 15 residues.

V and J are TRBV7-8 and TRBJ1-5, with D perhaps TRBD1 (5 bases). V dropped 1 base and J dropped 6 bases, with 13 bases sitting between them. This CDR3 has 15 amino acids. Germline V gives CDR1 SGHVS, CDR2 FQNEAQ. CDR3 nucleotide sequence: TGTGCCAGCAGCTTAGGGGCGGCCGGGGGTCAGCCCCAGCATTTT. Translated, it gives CASSLGAAGGQPQHF.

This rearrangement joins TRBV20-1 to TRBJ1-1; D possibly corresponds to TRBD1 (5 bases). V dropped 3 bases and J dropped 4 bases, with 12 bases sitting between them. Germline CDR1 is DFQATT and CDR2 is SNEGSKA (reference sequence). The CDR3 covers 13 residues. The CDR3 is CSASRQGPTEAFF. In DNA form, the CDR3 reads TGCAGTGCTAGTAGGCAGGGTCCCACTGAAGCTTTCTTT.

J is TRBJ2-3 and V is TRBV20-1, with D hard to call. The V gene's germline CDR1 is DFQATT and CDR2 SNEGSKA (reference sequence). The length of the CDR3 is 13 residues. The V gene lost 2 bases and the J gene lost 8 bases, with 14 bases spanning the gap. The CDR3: CSARQDGFGTQYF. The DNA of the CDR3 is TGCAGTGCTAGACAGGATGGTTTTGGTACGCAGTATTTT.

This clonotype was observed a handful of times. CDR3 bases: TGTGCCAGCAGCCAAATGTTACTAGACCAGTTATCAGATACGCAGTATTTT. Translated, it gives CASSQMLLDQLSDTQYF. This rearrangement joins TRBV3-1 to TRBJ2-3; possible D gene TRBD2, 5 bases. V lost 2 bases and J lost 4, with 19 bases in between. CDR1 is LGHDT, CDR2 YNNKEL, per germline (reference sequence). The length of the CDR3 is 17 residues.

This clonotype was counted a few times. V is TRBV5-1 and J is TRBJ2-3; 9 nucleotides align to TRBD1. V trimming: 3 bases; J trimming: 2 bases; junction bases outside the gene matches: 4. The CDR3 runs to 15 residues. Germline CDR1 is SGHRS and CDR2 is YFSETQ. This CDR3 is CASSSTGGPTDTQYF. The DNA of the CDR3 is TGCGCCAGCAGCTCGACAGGGGGGCCCACAGATACGCAGTATTTT.

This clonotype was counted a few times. CDR3 in amino acids: CASSSPGFGGELFF. The CDR3 DNA reads as TGTGCCAGCAGCTCACCGGGGTTTGGCGGGGAGCTGTTTTTT. The chain employs TRBV5-4 and TRBJ2-2; tentatively, D is TRBD2 (5 bases). The CDR3 covers 14 residues. The germline V and J ends were trimmed by 3 bases and 7 bases, with 13 bases remaining between them. Germline V lookup: CDR1 SGHNT, CDR2 YYREEE (reference sequence).

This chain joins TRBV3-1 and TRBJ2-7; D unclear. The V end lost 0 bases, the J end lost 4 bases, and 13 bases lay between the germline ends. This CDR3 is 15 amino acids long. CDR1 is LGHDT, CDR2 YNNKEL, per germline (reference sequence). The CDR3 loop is CASSQDGKGTYEQYF. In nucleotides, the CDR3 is TGTGCCAGCAGCCAAGATGGGAAGGGAACATACGAGCAGTACTTC.

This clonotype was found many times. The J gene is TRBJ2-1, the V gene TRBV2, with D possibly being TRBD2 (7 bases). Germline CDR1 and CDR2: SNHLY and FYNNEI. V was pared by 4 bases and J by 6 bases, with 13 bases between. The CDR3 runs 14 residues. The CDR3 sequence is CASSVWGGINEQFF. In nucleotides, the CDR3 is TGTGCCAGCAGTGTTTGGGGGGGCATCAATGAGCAGTTCTTC.

CDR3 loop: CASSKAPALDSINNAQFF. The CDR3 bases are TGTGCCAGCAGCAAAGCCCCGGCGCTAGATTCCATCAACAATGCGCAGTTCTTC. V is TRBV21-1 and J is TRBJ2-1; the DNA was not used to check the table's D call, TRBD2. TRBV21-1 is a pseudogene. This CDR3 has 18 residues.

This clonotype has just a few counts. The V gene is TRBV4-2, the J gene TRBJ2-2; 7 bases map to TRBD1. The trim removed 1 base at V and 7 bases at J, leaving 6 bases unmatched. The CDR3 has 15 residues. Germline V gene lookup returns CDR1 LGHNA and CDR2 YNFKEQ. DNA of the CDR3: TGTGCCAGCAGCCAAGCGACAGGGAGCGGCGGGGAGCTGTTTTTT. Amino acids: CASSQATGSGGELFF.

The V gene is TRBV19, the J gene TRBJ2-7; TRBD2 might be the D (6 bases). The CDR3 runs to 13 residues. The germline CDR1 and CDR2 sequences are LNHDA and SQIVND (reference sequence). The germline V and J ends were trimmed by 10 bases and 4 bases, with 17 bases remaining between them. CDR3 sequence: CATRPGGEYEQYF. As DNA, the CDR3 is TGTGCCACCCGGCCCGGAGGGGAATACGAGCAGTACTTC.

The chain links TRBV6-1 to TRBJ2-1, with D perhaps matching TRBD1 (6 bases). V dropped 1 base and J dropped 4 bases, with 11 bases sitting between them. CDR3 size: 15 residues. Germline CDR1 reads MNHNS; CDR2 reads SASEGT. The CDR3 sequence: CASSEDRALYNEQFF. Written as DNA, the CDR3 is TGTGCCAGCAGTGAAGACAGGGCCCTATACAATGAGCAGTTCTTC.

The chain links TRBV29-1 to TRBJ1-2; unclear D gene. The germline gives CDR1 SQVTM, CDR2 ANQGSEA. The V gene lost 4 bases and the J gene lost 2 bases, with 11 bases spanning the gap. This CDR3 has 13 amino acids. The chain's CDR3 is CSVGSSTNYGYTF. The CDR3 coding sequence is TGCAGCGTTGGTAGCAGCACCAACTATGGCTACACCTTC.

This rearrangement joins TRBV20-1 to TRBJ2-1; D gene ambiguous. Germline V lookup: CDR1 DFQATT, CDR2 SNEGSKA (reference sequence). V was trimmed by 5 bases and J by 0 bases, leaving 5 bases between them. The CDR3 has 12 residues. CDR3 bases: TGCAGTGCTTTCGGCTCCTACAATGAGCAGTTCTTC. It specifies CSAFGSYNEQFF.

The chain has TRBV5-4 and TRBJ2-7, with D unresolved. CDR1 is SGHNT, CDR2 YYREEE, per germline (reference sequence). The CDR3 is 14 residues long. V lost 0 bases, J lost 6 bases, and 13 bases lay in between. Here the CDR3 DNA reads TGTGCCAGCAGCTTGGATCGGCTCGTCAGCGAGCAGTACTTC. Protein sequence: CASSLDRLVSEQYF.

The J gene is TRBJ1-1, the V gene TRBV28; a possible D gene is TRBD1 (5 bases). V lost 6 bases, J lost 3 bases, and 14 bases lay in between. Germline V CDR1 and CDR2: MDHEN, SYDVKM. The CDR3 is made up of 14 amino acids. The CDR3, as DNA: TGTGCCAGCAGCTCCCGGGGGGGTGACACTGAAGCTTTCTTT. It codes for CASSSRGGDTEAFF.